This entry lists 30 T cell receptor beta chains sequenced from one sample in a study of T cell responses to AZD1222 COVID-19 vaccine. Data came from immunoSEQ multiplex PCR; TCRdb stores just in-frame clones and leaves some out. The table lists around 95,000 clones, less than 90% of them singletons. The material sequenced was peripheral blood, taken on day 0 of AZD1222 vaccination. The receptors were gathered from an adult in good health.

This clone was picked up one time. The CDR3 DNA follows: TGTGCCAGCAGTTTACCACAGGGGCTCTATGGCTACACCTTC. Amino acids: CASSLPQGLYGYTF. The chain joins TRBV28 to TRBJ1-2, with TRBD1 matching over 7 bases. Trimming at V came to 2 bases and at J to 4 bases, leaving 4 bases not matched to a gene. CDR1 is MDHEN and CDR2 is SYDVKM in the germline V gene. This CDR3 has 14 amino acids.

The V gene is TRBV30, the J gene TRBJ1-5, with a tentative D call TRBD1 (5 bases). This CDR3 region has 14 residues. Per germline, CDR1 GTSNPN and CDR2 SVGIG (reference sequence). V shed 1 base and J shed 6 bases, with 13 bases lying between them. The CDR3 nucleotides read TGTGCCTGGAGTGAGGGACGGGGGGGTCAGCCCCAGCATTTT. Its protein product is CAWSEGRGGQPQHF. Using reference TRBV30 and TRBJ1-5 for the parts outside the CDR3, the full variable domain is SQTIHQWPATLVQPVGSPLSLECTVEGTSNPNLYWYRQAAGRGLQLLFYSVGIGQISSEVPQNLSASRPQDRQFILSSKKLLLSDSGFYLCAWSEGRGGQPQHFGDGTRLSIL.

For the CDR3, the DNA is TGTGCCAGCAGTTTAAGTGGTAGCAATCAGCCCCAGCATTTT. Its protein is CASSLSGSNQPQHF. V is TRBV27 and J is TRBJ1-5; D gene unclear. Germline assignment: CDR1 MNHEY and CDR2 SMNVEV (reference sequence). The CDR3 runs to 14 residues. Trimming removed 2 bases from V and 0 bases from J, with 5 bases in between.

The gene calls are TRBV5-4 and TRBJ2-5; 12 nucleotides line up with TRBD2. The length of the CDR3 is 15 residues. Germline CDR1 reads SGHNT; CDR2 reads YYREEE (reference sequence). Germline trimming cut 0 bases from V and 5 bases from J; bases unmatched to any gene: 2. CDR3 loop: CASSLGGTSGETQYF. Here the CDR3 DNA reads TGTGCCAGCAGCTTGGGCGGGACTAGCGGGGAGACCCAGTACTTC.

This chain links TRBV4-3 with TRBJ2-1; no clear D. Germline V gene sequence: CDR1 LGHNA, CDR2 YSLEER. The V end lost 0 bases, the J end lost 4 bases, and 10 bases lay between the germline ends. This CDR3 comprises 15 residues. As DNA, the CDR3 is TGCGCCAGCAGCCAAGACGCACGGCAGTACAATGAGCAGTTCTTC. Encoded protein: CASSQDARQYNEQFF.

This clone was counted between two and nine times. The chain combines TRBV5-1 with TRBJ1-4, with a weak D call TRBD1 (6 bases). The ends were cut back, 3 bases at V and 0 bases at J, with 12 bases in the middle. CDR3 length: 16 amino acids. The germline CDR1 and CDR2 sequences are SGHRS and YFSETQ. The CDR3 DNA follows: TGCGCCAGCAGCTCGCGGACAGCAGCAACTAATGAAAAACTGTTTTTT. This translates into CASSSRTAATNEKLFF.

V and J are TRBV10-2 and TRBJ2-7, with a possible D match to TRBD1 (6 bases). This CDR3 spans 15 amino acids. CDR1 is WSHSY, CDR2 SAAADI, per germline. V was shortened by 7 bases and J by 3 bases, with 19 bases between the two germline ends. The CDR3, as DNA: TGCGCCAGCACCACTAGGACAGAGAACTTCTACGAGCAGTACTTC. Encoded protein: CASTTRTENFYEQYF.

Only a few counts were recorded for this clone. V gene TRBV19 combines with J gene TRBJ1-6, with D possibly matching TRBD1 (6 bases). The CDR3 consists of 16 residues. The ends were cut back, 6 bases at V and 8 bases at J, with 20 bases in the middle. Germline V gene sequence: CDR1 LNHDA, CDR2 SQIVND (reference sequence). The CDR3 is CASRPVGARMDSPLHF. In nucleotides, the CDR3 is TGTGCCAGTAGACCTGTGGGGGCGCGTATGGATTCACCCCTCCACTTT.

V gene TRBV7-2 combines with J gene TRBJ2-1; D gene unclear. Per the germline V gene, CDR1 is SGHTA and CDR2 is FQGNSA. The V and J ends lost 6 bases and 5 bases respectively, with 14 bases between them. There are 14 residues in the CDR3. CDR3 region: CASRITNSHNEQFF. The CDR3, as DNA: TGTGCCAGCAGAATCACTAATTCTCACAATGAGCAGTTCTTC.

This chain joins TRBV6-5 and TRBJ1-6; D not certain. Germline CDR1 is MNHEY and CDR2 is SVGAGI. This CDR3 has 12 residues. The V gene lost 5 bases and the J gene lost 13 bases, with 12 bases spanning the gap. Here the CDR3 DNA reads TGTGCCAGCAGTCTATATCCGGCGCCCCTCCACTTT. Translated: CASSLYPAPLHF.

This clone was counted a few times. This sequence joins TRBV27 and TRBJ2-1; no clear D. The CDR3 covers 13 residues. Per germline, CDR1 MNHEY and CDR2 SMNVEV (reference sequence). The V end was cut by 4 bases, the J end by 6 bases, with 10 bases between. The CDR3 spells CASSSFALNEQFF. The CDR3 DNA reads TGTGCCAGCAGTTCTTTTGCTCTCAATGAGCAGTTCTTC.

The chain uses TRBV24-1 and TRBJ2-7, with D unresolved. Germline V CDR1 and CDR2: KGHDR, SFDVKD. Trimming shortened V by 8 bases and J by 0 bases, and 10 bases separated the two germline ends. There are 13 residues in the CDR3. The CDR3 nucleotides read TGTGCCACCATTCGACGTGCCTCCTACGAGCAGTACTTC. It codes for CATIRRASYEQYF.

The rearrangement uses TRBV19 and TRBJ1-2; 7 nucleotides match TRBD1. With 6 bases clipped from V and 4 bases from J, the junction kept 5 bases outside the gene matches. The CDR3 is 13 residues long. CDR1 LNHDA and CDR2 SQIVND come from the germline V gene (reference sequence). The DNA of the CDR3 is TGTGCCAGTAGCCCGGGACAGTTCTATGGCTACACCTTC. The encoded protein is CASSPGQFYGYTF.

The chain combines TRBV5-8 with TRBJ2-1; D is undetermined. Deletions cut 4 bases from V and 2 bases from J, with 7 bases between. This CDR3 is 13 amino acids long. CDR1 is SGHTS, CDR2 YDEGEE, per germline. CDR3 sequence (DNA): TGTGCCAGCAGCCCTTTGACCTACAATGAGCAGTTCTTC. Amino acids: CASSPLTYNEQFF.

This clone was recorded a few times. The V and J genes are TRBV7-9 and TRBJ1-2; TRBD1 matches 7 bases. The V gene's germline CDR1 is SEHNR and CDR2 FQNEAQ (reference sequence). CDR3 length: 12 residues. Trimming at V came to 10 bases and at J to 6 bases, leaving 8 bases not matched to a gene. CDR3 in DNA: TGTGCCACCGAGCAGGGGGAGAATGGCTACACCTTC. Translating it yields CATEQGENGYTF.

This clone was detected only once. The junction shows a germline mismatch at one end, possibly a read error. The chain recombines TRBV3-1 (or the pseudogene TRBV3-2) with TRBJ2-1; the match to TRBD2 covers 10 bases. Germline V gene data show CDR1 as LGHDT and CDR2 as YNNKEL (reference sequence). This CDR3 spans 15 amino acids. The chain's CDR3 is CASSQSPSGSNEQFF. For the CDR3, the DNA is TGCGCCAGCAGCCAAAGTCCTAGCGGGAGTAATGAGCAGTTCTTC.

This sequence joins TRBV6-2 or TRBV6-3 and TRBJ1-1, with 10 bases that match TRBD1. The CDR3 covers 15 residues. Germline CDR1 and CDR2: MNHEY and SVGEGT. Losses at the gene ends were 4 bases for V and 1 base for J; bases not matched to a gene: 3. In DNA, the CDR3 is TGTGCCAGCAGTTCCGGACAGGGGGGGAACACTGAAGCTTTCTTT. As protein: CASSSGQGGNTEAFF.

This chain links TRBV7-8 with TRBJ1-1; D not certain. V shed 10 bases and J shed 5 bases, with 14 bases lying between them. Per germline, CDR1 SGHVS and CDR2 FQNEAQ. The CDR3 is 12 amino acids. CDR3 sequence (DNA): TGTGCCACCCACTTACCTAGGACTGAAGCTTTCTTT. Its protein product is CATHLPRTEAFF.

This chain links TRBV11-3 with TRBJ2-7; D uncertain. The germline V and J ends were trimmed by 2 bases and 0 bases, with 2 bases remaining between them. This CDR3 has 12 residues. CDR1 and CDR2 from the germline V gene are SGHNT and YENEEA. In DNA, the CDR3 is TGTGCCAGCAGCTTAAACTCCTACGAGCAGTACTTC. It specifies CASSLNSYEQYF. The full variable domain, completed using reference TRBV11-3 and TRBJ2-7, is EAGVVQSPRYKIIEKKQPVAFWCNPISGHNTLYWYLQNLGQGPELLIRYENEEAVDDSQLPKDRFSAERLKGVDSTLKIQPAELGDSAVYLCASSLNSYEQYFGPGTRLTVT.

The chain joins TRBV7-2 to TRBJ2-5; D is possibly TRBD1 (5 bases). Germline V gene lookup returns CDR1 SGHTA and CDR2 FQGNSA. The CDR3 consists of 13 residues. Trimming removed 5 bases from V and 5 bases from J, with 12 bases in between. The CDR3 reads CASSKQARETQYF. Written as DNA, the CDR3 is TGTGCCAGCAGCAAACAGGCGAGGGAGACCCAGTACTTC.

Here the CDR3 reads CASSVGHSSSYEQYF. The CDR3 region has the DNA TGTGCCAGCAGCGTAGGGCACAGTAGCTCCTACGAGCAGTACTTC. J is TRBJ2-7 and V is TRBV9; D gene unclear. The CDR3 consists of 15 residues. V dropped 0 bases and J dropped 0 bases, with 10 bases sitting between them. CDR1 and CDR2 from the germline V gene are SGDLS and YYNGEE.

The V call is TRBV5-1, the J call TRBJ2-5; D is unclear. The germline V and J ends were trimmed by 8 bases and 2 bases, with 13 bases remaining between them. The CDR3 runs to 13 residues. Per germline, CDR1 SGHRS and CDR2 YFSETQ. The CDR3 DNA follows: TGCGCCAGTTCTCCCTCGACTCAAGAGACCCAGTACTTC. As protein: CASSPSTQETQYF.

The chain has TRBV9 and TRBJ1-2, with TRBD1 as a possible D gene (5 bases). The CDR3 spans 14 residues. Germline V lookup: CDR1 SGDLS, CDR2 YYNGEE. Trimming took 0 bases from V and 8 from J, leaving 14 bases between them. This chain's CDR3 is CASSVEGSVGGYTF. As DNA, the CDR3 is TGTGCCAGCAGCGTAGAGGGGTCGGTCGGGGGCTACACCTTC.

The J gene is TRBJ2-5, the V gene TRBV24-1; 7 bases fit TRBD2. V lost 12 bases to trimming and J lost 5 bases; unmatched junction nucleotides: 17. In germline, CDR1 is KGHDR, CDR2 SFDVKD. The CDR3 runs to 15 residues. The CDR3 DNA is TGTGCCTCTTCCGCTGGGGGGAGGGCCGGGGAGACCCAGTACTTC. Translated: CASSAGGRAGETQYF.

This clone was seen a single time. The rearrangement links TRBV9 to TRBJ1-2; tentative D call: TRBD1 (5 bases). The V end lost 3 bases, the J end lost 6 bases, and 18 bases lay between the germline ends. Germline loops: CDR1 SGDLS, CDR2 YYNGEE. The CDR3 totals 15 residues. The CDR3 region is CASSDNRGKGDGYTF. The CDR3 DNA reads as TGTGCCAGCAGCGACAACAGAGGGAAAGGGGATGGCTACACCTTC.

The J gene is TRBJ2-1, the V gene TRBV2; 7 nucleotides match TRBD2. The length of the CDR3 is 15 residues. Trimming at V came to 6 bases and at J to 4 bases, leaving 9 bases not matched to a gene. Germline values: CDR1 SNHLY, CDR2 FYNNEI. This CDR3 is CASRTSLTDYNEQFF. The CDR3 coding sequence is TGTGCCAGCAGGACTAGCCTCACGGATTACAATGAGCAGTTCTTC.

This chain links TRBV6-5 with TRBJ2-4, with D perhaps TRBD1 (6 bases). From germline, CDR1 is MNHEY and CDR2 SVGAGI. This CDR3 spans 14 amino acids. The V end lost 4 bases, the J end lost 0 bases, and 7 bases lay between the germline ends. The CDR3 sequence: CASSLQGAKNIQYF. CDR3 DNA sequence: TGTGCCAGCAGTTTACAGGGAGCCAAAAACATTCAGTACTTC.

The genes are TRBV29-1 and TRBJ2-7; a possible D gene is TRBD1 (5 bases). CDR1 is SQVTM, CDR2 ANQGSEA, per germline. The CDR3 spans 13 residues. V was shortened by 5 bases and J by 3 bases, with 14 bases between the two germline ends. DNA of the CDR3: TGCAGCGTTAGATTAGGGGATTACTACGAGCAGTACTTC. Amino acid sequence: CSVRLGDYYEQYF.

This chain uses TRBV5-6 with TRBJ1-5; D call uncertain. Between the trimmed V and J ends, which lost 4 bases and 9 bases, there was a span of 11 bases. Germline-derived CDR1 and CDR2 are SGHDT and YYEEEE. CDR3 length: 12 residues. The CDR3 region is CASSQPNTPQHF. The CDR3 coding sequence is TGTGCCAGCAGCCAGCCGAATACGCCCCAGCATTTT.

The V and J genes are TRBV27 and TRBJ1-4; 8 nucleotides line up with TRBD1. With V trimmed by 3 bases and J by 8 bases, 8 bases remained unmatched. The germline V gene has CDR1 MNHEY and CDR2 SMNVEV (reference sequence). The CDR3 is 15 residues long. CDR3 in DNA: TGTGCCAGCAGTTTGACGACAGGGGCTACCGAAAAACTGTTTTTT. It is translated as CASSLTTGATEKLFF.